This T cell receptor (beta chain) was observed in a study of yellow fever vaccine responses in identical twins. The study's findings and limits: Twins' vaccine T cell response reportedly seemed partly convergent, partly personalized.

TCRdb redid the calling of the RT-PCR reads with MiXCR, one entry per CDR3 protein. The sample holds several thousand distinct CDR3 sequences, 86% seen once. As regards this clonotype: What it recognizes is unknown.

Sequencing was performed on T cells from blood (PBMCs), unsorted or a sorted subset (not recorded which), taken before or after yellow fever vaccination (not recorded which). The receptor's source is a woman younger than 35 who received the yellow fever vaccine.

The CDR3 sequence is CASSFSGVDTQYF. In DNA, the CDR3 is TGTGCCAGCAGCTTCTCAGGGGTAGATACGCAGTATTTT. This chain connects TRBV7-3 to TRBJ2-3, with D possibly being TRBD1 (6 bases). Trimming pared 3 bases from V and 5 bases from J, leaving 9 bases between. This CDR3 has 13 amino acids. Germline assignment: CDR1 SGHTA and CDR2 FQGTGA.